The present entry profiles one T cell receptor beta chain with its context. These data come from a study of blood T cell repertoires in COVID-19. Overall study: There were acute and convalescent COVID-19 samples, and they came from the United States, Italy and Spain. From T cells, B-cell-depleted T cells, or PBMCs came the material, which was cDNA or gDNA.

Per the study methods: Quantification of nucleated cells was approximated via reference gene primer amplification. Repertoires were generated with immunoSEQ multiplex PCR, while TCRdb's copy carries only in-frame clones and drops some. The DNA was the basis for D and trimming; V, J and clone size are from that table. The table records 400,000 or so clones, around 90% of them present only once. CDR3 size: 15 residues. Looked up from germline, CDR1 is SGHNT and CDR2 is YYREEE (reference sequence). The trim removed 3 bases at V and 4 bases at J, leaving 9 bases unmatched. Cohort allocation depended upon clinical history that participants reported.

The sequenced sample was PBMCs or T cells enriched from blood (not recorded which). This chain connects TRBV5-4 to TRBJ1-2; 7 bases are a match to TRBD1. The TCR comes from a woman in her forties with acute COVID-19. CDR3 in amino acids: CASSSRRQGTYGYTF. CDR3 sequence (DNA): TGTGCCAGCAGCTCACGGAGACAGGGAACCTATGGCTACACCTTC.